The present T cell receptor (beta chain) was sequenced within a study of T cell responses to AZD1222 COVID-19 vaccine (dated by TCRdb to the early 2020s). Background on the whole study: AZD1222 recipients given second doses at about 4 weeks or at about 12 weeks were pooled, since spike-specific TCR depth and breadth were not found to differ between the two schedules. Trial participants were enrolled into age subgroups of 18-55, 56-69 and 70-plus years, which contained about 160, 30 and 59 TCR-sequenced participants, respectively. A total of more than 230 trial participants underwent TCR sequencing, of whom nearly 210 had received two doses of AZD1222 and around 25 had received two doses of the MenACWY control vaccine. Study-wide conclusions, independent of this receptor: The 56-69-year group was small, and its depth increase did not reach significance, likely because of low power. Reportedly, close to half of the unique spike-specific TCRs recognized epitopes lying outside the regions that are mutated in the B.1.351 and B.1.1.7 variants. After two AZD1222 doses, spike-specific TCR breadth and depth were significantly higher than at day 0 and than in MenACWY recipients. Conclusions about previously exposed vaccinees are limited, since just a handful of AZD1222 recipients were seropositive for SARS-CoV-2 at baseline. Because no samples from the day 14 peak response were available, repertoires could be characterized only after the peak T cell response. Participants were mostly white British and included more females than males, and it was suggested by the authors that clonal diversity may have been underestimated. Vaccine-associated CD4 TCRs spanned the whole spike protein, with dominant responses in regions 160-218 and 743-854.

CDR1 and CDR2 (LNHNV, YYDKDF) derive from the germline V gene (reference sequence). The CDR3 goes from the cysteine to the phenylalanine over 14 residues. The only DNA kept is the CDR3, 42 bases in frame from the first base. V was cut back by 0 bases and J by 1 base, leaving a gap of 5 bases between them. The CDR3 regions of human TCRbeta chains were analyzed by immunosequencing. Turning to the authors' computational methods: TCRs in the repertoires were matched against a reference library of SARS-CoV-2-specific TCRs that had been generated with the MIRA antigen-specificity platform. Breadth meant the fraction of unique TCRs that were SARS-CoV-2-associated, whereas depth meant the fraction of total T cells that were SARS-CoV-2-associated. Using the MIRA data, each spike-specific TCR was mapped to the spike region that the TCR reacts to and placed in a CD4 or CD8 class. Log10-transformed breadth and depth values were compared by one-way ANOVA with Sidak's multiple comparisons tests. TCRdb stores this immuneACCESS table with in-frame sequences only. Part of the clones is absent; in the studies checked, under half of the shortfall reflects unresolved V genes, and no reason is known for the rest. V, J and clone size derive from that table, while D and trimming were established from the DNA sequence. For this sample there are about 120,000 clones; 91% appear just once. 5.4% of the sample comes from the top ten.

Concerning this clone itself: The target of this receptor is not known. No base-level quality is on record; no much larger clone is a single base apart.

The time point label for this specimen denotes: baseline before first vaccination. Vaccinee samples were obtained from the UK trials COV001 and COV002, which included a single-blind randomized controlled phase 2/3 trial of AZD1222 (ChAdOx1 nCoV-19) in healthy adults. For TCRbeta chain sequencing, PBMC samples were collected from trial participants at day 0 and at day 28 after the second dose. The sample was peripheral blood, taken on day 0 of AZD1222 vaccination. The clonotype was recovered from an adult in good health. The sequence joins TRBV15 to TRBJ2-3, with the D gene not clear enough to name. The CDR3 region: CATSREHGTDTQYF. The DNA is as follows: TGTGCCACCAGCAGAGAACACGGCACAGATACGCAGTATTTT.